Listed here are 29 T cell receptor beta chains from one sample, sequenced in a study of cytomegalovirus exposure and HLA in healthy donors. Sequenced by immunoSEQ multiplex PCR; TCRdb stores in-frame clones only, minus some. The data hold some 190,000 clones, with around nine tenths observed a single time. The material sequenced was PBMCs. Receptors originate from a young man in good health and CMV-seropositive.

V usage is TRBV6-6 and J usage is TRBJ2-7; tentative D call: TRBD2 (5 bases). The V gene's germline CDR1 is MNHNY and CDR2 SVGAGI (reference sequence). The V end lost 4 bases, the J end lost 1 base, and 11 bases lay between the germline ends. CDR3 length equals 14 residues. CDR3: CASSSQLVSYEQYF. In nucleotides, the CDR3 is TGTGCCAGCAGTTCCCAACTAGTTTCCTACGAGCAGTACTTC.

The genes are TRBV9 and TRBJ2-2; D may be TRBD1 or TRBD2 (5 bases each). Germline V gene data show CDR1 as SGDLS and CDR2 as YYNGEE. The CDR3 length is 16 residues. V was clipped by 4 bases and J by 3 bases, with 16 bases between them. DNA for the CDR3: TGTGCCAGCAGCCTCTCAACGGGGCGCGACACCGGGGAGCTGTTTTTT. This translates into CASSLSTGRDTGELFF. The whole variable domain, remainder taken from reference TRBV9 and TRBJ2-2, is DSGVTQTPKHLITATGQRVTLRCSPRSGDLSVYWYQQSLDQGLQFLIQYYNGEERAKGNILERFSAQQFPDLHSELNLSSLELGDSALYFCASSLSTGRDTGELFFGEGSRLTVL.

This chain uses TRBV11-3 with TRBJ2-5, with 8 bases matching TRBD1. Trimming cost V 1 base and J 4 bases; bases outside gene matches: 8. CDR3 length: 16 residues. Germline V gene sequence: CDR1 SGHNT, CDR2 YENEEA. CDR3: CASSLVLMDRVETQYF. CDR3 in DNA: TGTGCCAGCAGCTTAGTTTTGATGGACAGGGTAGAGACCCAGTACTTC. The full variable domain, its missing parts supplied by reference TRBV11-3 and TRBJ2-5, is EAGVVQSPRYKIIEKKQPVAFWCNPISGHNTLYWYLQNLGQGPELLIRYENEEAVDDSQLPKDRFSAERLKGVDSTLKIQPAELGDSAVYLCASSLVLMDRVETQYFGPGTRLLVL.

The chain joins TRBV5-5 to TRBJ2-6; 7 nucleotides match TRBD1. Germline V gene sequence: CDR1 SGHKS, CDR2 YYEKEE (reference sequence). The CDR3 contains 15 residues. The junction had 4 bases not matched to a gene; V was cut back by 5 bases and J by 2 bases. The CDR3 nucleotides read TGTGCCAGCAGAACTACAGGGGCTGGGGCCAACGTCCTGACTTTC. Amino acid sequence: CASRTTGAGANVLTF.

The V and J genes are TRBV28 and TRBJ2-2; tentatively, D is TRBD1 (7 bases). Germline CDR1 and CDR2: MDHEN and SYDVKM. V was trimmed by 10 bases and J by 8 bases, leaving 23 bases between them. The length of the CDR3 is 15 residues. CDR3 bases: TGTGCCATCCGACCCTCGACAGGGACTTCAGGGGAGCTGTTTTTT. It is translated as CAIRPSTGTSGELFF. Using reference TRBV28 and TRBJ2-2 for the parts outside the CDR3, the full variable domain is DVKVTQSSRYLVKRTGEKVFLECVQDMDHENMFWYRQDPGLGLRLIYFSYDVKMKEKGDIPEGYSVSREKKERFSLILESASTNQTSMYLCAIRPSTGTSGELFFGEGSRLTVL.

This chain uses TRBV9 with TRBJ2-1; D gene ambiguous. The CDR3 is 12 amino acids. The V and J ends lost 0 bases and 5 bases respectively, with 3 bases between them. Germline CDR1 is SGDLS and CDR2 is YYNGEE. CDR3 DNA: TGTGCCAGCAGCGTAGATGACAATGAGCAGTTCTTC. The encoded protein is CASSVDDNEQFF.

This sequence joins TRBV5-1 and TRBJ2-1, with D maybe TRBD1 (7 bases). Germline V gives CDR1 SGHRS, CDR2 YFSETQ. The CDR3 is made up of 13 amino acids. Trimming took 6 bases from V and 6 from J, leaving 13 bases between them. CDR3 nucleotides: TGCGCCAGCAATTGGCAGGGGGGCAATGAGCAGTTCTTC. As protein: CASNWQGGNEQFF.

CDR3 DNA: TGTGCCACCAGCAGTGGGTCTAGGGGGCTACTCATGAACACTGAAGCTTTCTTT. Translated, it gives CATSSGSRGLLMNTEAFF. The chain recombines TRBV15 with TRBJ1-1; TRBD1 agrees at 7 bases. The ends lost 3 bases at V and 0 bases at J; junction bases unmatched: 13. Germline CDR1 reads LNHNV; CDR2 reads YYDKDF (reference sequence). The CDR3 contains 18 residues.

The rearrangement links TRBV10-1 to TRBJ2-5; TRBD2 matches 10 bases. Germline CDR1 and CDR2: WNHNN and SYGVQD (reference sequence). The J segment lost 4 bases and the V segment lost 11 bases, leaving 25 bases of the junction unmatched. The CDR3 extends over 19 amino acids. In nucleotides, the CDR3 is TGCGCCCACCCAAGGCCCATGACTAGCGGGCGAAAACTGGGAGAGACCCAGTACTTC. Amino acid sequence: CAHPRPMTSGRKLGETQYF.

The chain joins TRBV4-1 to TRBJ2-5; tentative D call: TRBD1 (6 bases). Deletions cut 0 bases from V and 5 bases from J, with 13 bases between. The germline gives CDR1 MGHRA, CDR2 YSYEKL. The CDR3 is 15 amino acids. The CDR3 DNA follows: TGCGCCAGCAGCCAAGATGCCAGGGGTGACGAGACCCAGTACTTC. Its protein is CASSQDARGDETQYF.

The chain uses TRBV21-1 and TRBJ2-1; the table gives TRBD1 as D, unverified against the DNA. TRBV21-1 is listed as a pseudogene. This CDR3 spans 11 amino acids. Written as DNA, the CDR3 is TGTGCCAGCACTACCGGGACAGGTTCGGTCTTC. Amino acids: CASTTGTGSVF.

V is TRBV30 and J is TRBJ2-3; D may be TRBD2 (5 bases). The germline CDR1 and CDR2 sequences are GTSNPN and SVGIG (reference sequence). With 5 bases removed from V and 0 bases from J, the gap between germline ends came to 12 bases. There are 14 residues in the CDR3. The DNA for the CDR3 is TGTGCCTGGGTCGCGGGCCAAAGCACAGATACGCAGTATTTT. This codes for CAWVAGQSTDTQYF.

The CDR3 sequence is CASSIGGVLRNEQFF. As DNA, the CDR3 is TGTGCCAGTAGTATAGGGGGGGTTTTAAGGAATGAGCAGTTCTTC. The gene calls are TRBV19 and TRBJ2-1; D may be TRBD2 (6 bases). CDR1 is LNHDA, CDR2 SQIVND, per germline (reference sequence). This CDR3 contains 15 residues. Trimming shortened V by 1 base and J by 7 bases, and 14 bases separated the two germline ends.

This chain joins TRBV27 and TRBJ2-3, with 10 bases matching TRBD2. The CDR3 runs to 16 residues. The junction had 5 bases not matched to a gene; V was cut back by 0 bases and J by 5 bases. Looked up from germline, CDR1 is MNHEY and CDR2 is SMNVEV (reference sequence). The DNA of the CDR3 is TGTGCCAGCAGTTTATCGGTAGCGGGAGGACAAGATACGCAGTATTTT. It yields the protein CASSLSVAGGQDTQYF.

This clone was found once. The gene calls are TRBV6-1 and TRBJ2-5; D is uncertain. The germline V gene encodes CDR1 MNHNS and CDR2 SASEGT. This CDR3 is 13 amino acids long. V was clipped by 3 bases and J by 5 bases, with 10 bases between them. CDR3 residues: CASSDSTWETQYF. DNA of the CDR3: TGTGCCAGCAGTGACTCGACGTGGGAGACCCAGTACTTC.

The gene calls are TRBV19 and TRBJ2-1; tentatively, D is TRBD1 (5 bases). V lost 5 bases to trimming and J lost 5 bases, with 10 bases between them. There are 13 residues in the CDR3. CDR1 LNHDA and CDR2 SQIVND come from the germline V gene (reference sequence). CDR3 DNA sequence: TGTGCCAGTAGTCGTTCCAGGGACAATGAGCAGTTCTTC. It translates to CASSRSRDNEQFF.

V gene TRBV29-1 combines with J gene TRBJ2-5; TRBD2 matches 12 bases. CDR3 length equals 15 residues. CDR1 is SQVTM, CDR2 ANQGSEA, per germline. V trimming: 6 bases; J trimming: 5 bases; junction bases outside the gene matches: 10. The CDR3 region is CSVGLAGGIRETQYF. CDR3 nucleotide sequence: TGCAGCGTCGGGCTAGCGGGGGGGATCCGGGAGACCCAGTACTTC.

This clone was seen only once. The rearrangement links TRBV19 to TRBJ2-7; D possibly corresponds to TRBD2 (5 bases). Germline-derived CDR1 and CDR2 are LNHDA and SQIVND (reference sequence). The CDR3 has 14 residues. Trimming removed 8 bases from V and 2 bases from J, with 16 bases in between. The CDR3 DNA is TGTGCCAGTCGAGGAGGCCCGGGGACCTACGAGCAGTACTTC. Its translation is CASRGGPGTYEQYF.

The chain recombines TRBV6-6 with TRBJ2-3; D is undetermined. Germline CDR1 and CDR2: MNHNY and SVGAGI (reference sequence). Trimming took off 2 bases at V and 1 base at J, with 4 bases between the two ends. The CDR3 consists of 13 residues. The CDR3 sequence: CASSYGRTDTQYF. CDR3 DNA: TGTGCCAGCAGTTACGGCCGCACAGATACGCAGTATTTT.

This clone is a singleton in its sample. The CDR3 DNA reads as TGCGCCAGCAGCTGGGCCGGGACACCTCCGGGCGAGCAGTACTTC. Protein product: CASSWAGTPPGEQYF. The chain recombines TRBV5-1 with TRBJ2-7, with D perhaps TRBD1 (6 bases). The CDR3 has 15 amino acids. Germline V CDR1 and CDR2: SGHRS, YFSETQ. Trimming removed 3 bases from V and 6 bases from J, with 19 bases in between. Based on the CDR3 plus reference TRBV5-1 and TRBJ2-7, the full variable domain is KAGVTQTPRYLIKTRGQQVTLSCSPISGHRSVSWYQQTPGQGLQFLFEYFSETQRNKGNFPGRFSGRQFSNSRSEMNVSTLELGDSALYLCASSWAGTPPGEQYFGPGTRLTVT.

This chain joins TRBV9 and TRBJ2-6; TRBD1 agrees at 7 bases. CDR1 is SGDLS, CDR2 YYNGEE, per germline. The CDR3 has 16 amino acids. J was trimmed by 2 bases and V by 5 bases; bases with no gene match: 7. As DNA, the CDR3 is TGTGCCAGCAGGCCGGGACAGACGACTGGGGCCAACGTCCTGACTTTC. The encoded protein is CASRPGQTTGANVLTF.

In nucleotides, the CDR3 is TGTGCCAGCAGCGGGGGGTTTAACTATGGCTACACCTTC. Protein sequence: CASSGGFNYGYTF. The chain links TRBV28 to TRBJ1-2; D possibly corresponds to TRBD1 (5 bases). V shed 6 bases and J shed 1 base, with 9 bases lying between them. From germline, CDR1 is MDHEN and CDR2 SYDVKM. This CDR3 is 13 amino acids long.

The chain carries TRBV4-1 and TRBJ1-4; perhaps TRBD1 as D (5 bases). From germline, CDR1 is MGHRA and CDR2 YSYEKL. This CDR3 has 15 amino acids. V was trimmed by 4 bases and J by 1 base, leaving 10 bases between them. CDR3 nucleotide sequence: TGCGCCAGCAGCCCCCCCGGGGGAACTAATGAAAAACTGTTTTTT. Its translation is CASSPPGGTNEKLFF.

V usage is TRBV4-3 and J usage is TRBJ1-5; D gene unclear. Trimming left V 1 base short and J 3 bases short, with 10 bases between. Germline CDR1 LGHNA, CDR2 YSLEER. This CDR3 is 15 amino acids long. The CDR3 loop reads CASSQALRNNQPQHF. Written as DNA, the CDR3 is TGCGCCAGCAGCCAAGCCCTCAGGAACAATCAGCCCCAGCATTTT.

The chain combines TRBV6-1 with TRBJ1-1; 10 bases line up with TRBD1. The germline V gene has CDR1 MNHNS and CDR2 SASEGT. The CDR3 length is 14 residues. The V gene end was trimmed by 4 bases and the J gene end by 7 bases; junction bases not matched to a gene: 6. This CDR3 reads CASSGDRGQGEAFF. CDR3 coding DNA: TGTGCCAGCAGTGGAGACAGGGGGCAGGGTGAAGCTTTCTTT.

This clone appeared once. The rearrangement uses TRBV7-4 and TRBJ2-2; a possible D gene is TRBD1 (7 bases). Germline V gives CDR1 SGHVT, CDR2 SQSDAQ. Trimming stripped 7 bases from V and 2 bases from J, with 14 bases between. CDR3 length: 15 residues. CDR3 coding DNA: TGTGCCAGCACCAGGGGGGCGGAAAACACCGGGGAGCTGTTTTTT. It yields the protein CASTRGAENTGELFF.

V usage is TRBV19 and J usage is TRBJ2-7; 7 bases fit TRBD2. Germline V lookup: CDR1 LNHDA, CDR2 SQIVND (reference sequence). The CDR3 is 13 amino acids. Trimming took 4 bases from V and 4 from J; bases not matched to a gene: 4. The CDR3: CASSSGRGYEQYF. The CDR3 coding sequence is TGTGCCAGTAGTAGCGGGAGAGGTTACGAGCAGTACTTC. Full variable domain (outside the CDR3, taken from reference TRBV19 and TRBJ2-7): DGGITQSPKYLFRKEGQNVTLSCEQNLNHDAMYWYRQDPGQGLRLIYYSQIVNDFQKGDIAEGYSVSREKKESFPLTVTSAQKNPTAFYLCASSSGRGYEQYFGPGTRLTVT.

V usage is TRBV19 and J usage is TRBJ2-7; 13 bases match TRBD2. The J segment lost 4 bases and the V segment lost 5 bases, leaving 5 bases of the junction unmatched. The CDR3 totals 15 residues. CDR1 is LNHDA and CDR2 is SQIVND in the germline V gene (reference sequence). DNA of the CDR3: TGTGCCAGTAGTCCCGGACTAGCGGGAGTGTACGAGCAGTACTTC. This codes for CASSPGLAGVYEQYF.

The genes are TRBV10-3 and TRBJ1-5; unclear D gene. Germline lookup yields CDR1 ENHRY and CDR2 SYGVKD. V shed 4 bases and J shed 7 bases, with 14 bases lying between them. There are 14 residues in the CDR3. This CDR3 is CAISGGGDGQPQHF. Written as DNA, the CDR3 is TGTGCCATCAGTGGGGGAGGAGATGGGCAGCCCCAGCATTTT.